This is a list of T cell receptor beta chains from one sample in a study of metastatic and nonmetastatic thyroid tumors. Using MiXCR, TCRdb re-called clones from the PCR reads. The data contain 21,000 or so clones, about 10% of them singletons. Input material: blood. The source is a female donor with papillary thyroid cancer or a benign thyroid nodule (not recorded which). Some clones in this sample may be carry-over from other donors' samples. The CDR3 runs from the conserved cysteine through the conserved F or W. Each record gives: D gene, J gene, clone size, V gene, CDR3 DNA, CDR3 protein. D genes are given only for firm matches. Only part of the rows carry a size: once, few, many, or a class if the clone is expanded.

>-|TRBJ2-1|many|TRBV7-9
TGTGCCAGCAGTCAAAATCTCGACAATGAGCAGTTCTTC
CASSQNLDNEQFF
>TRBD2|TRBJ2-1|many|TRBV24-1
TGTGCCACCAGTGACCCGACTAGCGGGAGGGCCGAGGAGCAGTTCTTC
CATSDPTSGRAEEQFF
>-|TRBJ2-7|many|TRBV9
TGTGCCAGCAGCGTAGACGGTTCTGAGCAGTACTTC
CASSVDGSEQYF
>-|TRBJ2-7|many|TRBV30
TGTGCCTGGAGTCCCCTAGCAGGAGACCGGTACTTC
CAWSPLAGDRYF
>-|TRBJ2-7|many|TRBV13
TGTGCCAGCAGTGAGGGGAGGCACCGTCATGACGAGCAGTACTTC
CASSEGRHRHDEQYF
>-|TRBJ1-3|many|TRBV11-3
TGTGCCAGCAGCTTAGATCCCGGGAGAAACACCATATATTTT
CASSLDPGRNTIYF
>TRBD1|TRBJ1-4|many|TRBV7-2
TGTGCCAGCAGCTCCAGGGGGCTGGTTAATGAAAAACTGTTTTTT
CASSSRGLVNEKLFF
>-|TRBJ2-2|medium-sized|TRBV28
TGTGCCAGCAGTTTAACGGGTGGGGGAGTGGGGGAGCTGTTTTTT
CASSLTGGGVGELFF
>TRBD2|TRBJ2-7|many|TRBV11-2
TGTGCCAGCAGCCCAGGACTAGCGGGAGGGAGAGCCTACGAGCAGTACTTC
CASSPGLAGGRAYEQYF
>-|TRBJ2-2|many|TRBV19
TGTGCCAGTAGTATGGCCCCTTTCAGTTGGACCGGGGAGCTGTTTTTT
CASSMAPFSWTGELFF
>TRBD2|TRBJ2-1|many|TRBV9
TGTGCCAGCAGCCTTCGACTAGCGGGAGGATACAATGAGCAGTTCTTC
CASSLRLAGGYNEQFF
>-|TRBJ1-6|medium-sized|TRBV28
TGTGCCAGCAGTTTATTAGTTGGGGACGGCAGTAATTCACCCCTCCACTTT
CASSLLVGDGSNSPLHF
>-|TRBJ2-7|many|TRBV29-1
TGCAGCGTCCACACGGAGTCAGCCTCCTACGAGCAGTACTTC
CSVHTESASYEQYF
>-|TRBJ2-7|many|TRBV20-1
TGCAGTGCTAGCTATGACTCTTTCTACGAGCAGTACTTC
CSASYDSFYEQYF
>TRBD2|TRBJ2-1|few|TRBV18
TGTGCCAGCTCACCGGGACTACGGACTTACAATGAGCAGTTCTTC
CASSPGLRTYNEQFF
>-|TRBJ2-7|many|TRBV4-2
TGTGCCAGCAGCCAAGATTGGTCAGGGCCCGGTCTGAGAGAGTACTTC
CASSQDWSGPGLREYF
>-|TRBJ1-1|many|TRBV28
TGTGCCAGCGGCGGCGAGAGACTCTTAGGTGAAGCTTTCTTT
CASGGERLLGEAFF
>TRBD2|TRBJ2-1|-|TRBV20-1
TGCAGTGCCCTCGCAACGGGGGGAAGTACGTTTGGCTACAATGAGCAGTTCTTC
CSALATGGSTFGYNEQFF
>TRBD1|TRBJ2-7|many|TRBV29-1
TGCAGCGTTGATTACGGACAGGGGGCGTACGAGCAGTACTTC
CSVDYGQGAYEQYF
>-|TRBJ2-5|-|TRBV6-2/TRBV6-3
TGTGCCTGTGGGCCGGAAGAGACCCAGTACTTC
CACGPEETQYF
>TRBD2|TRBJ2-7|many|TRBV3-1
TGTGCCAGCAGCCCAGGCACTAGCGGAAACTACGAGCAGTACTTC
CASSPGTSGNYEQYF
>-|TRBJ2-1|-|TRBV18
TGTGCCAGCTCACCGTTGTCCCCAGGGTGGAATGAGCAGTTCTTC
CASSPLSPGWNEQFF
>TRBD2|TRBJ2-7|once|TRBV5-1
TGCGCCAGCAGCTTGGCGGGAGGCTGGTACGAGCAGTACTTC
CASSLAGGWYEQYF
>TRBD1|TRBJ2-7|many|TRBV20-1
TGCAGTGCTAGAGGACAGGGCTTGGTGTCTGGGTACTTC
CSARGQGLVSGYF
>-|TRBJ1-1|few|TRBV20-1
TGCAGTGCTAGAGATAGGAACACTGAAGCTTTCTTT
CSARDRNTEAFF
>-|TRBJ2-5|many|TRBV30
TGTGCCTGGAGTTCGATTCAAGAGACCCAGTACTTC
CAWSSIQETQYF
>-|TRBJ1-6|-|TRBV4-2
TGTGCCAGCAGCCAAAATATCTATAATTCACCCCTCCACTTT
CASSQNIYNSPLHF
>-|TRBJ1-6|medium-sized|TRBV6-1
TGTGCCAGCGCCGGGCCCCTGGGAGGTAATTCACCCCTCCACTTT
CASAGPLGGNSPLHF
>-|TRBJ2-2|many|TRBV4-3
TGCGCCAGCAGCCAACGGACGTACGCGAACACCGGGGAGCTGTTTTTT
CASSQRTYANTGELFF
>TRBD1|TRBJ1-1|many|TRBV2
TGTGCCAGCGAGACAGGGTTGAACACTGAAGCTTTCTTT
CASETGLNTEAFF
>-|TRBJ2-5|many|TRBV6-1
TGTGCCAGCAGTCCTTTGGGTGAGGTTTCGCGGGGCGGGGAGACCCAGTACTTC
CASSPLGEVSRGGETQYF
>-|TRBJ2-1|many|TRBV2
TGTGCCAGCTCGGGGGCCCGCTCCTACAATGAGCAGTTCTTC
CASSGARSYNEQFF
>-|TRBJ2-2|many|TRBV12-3/TRBV12-4
TGTGCCAGCACAGAAAGAAACACCGGGGAGCTGTTTTTT
CASTERNTGELFF
>-|TRBJ1-2|medium-sized|TRBV12-3/TRBV12-4
TGTGCCAGCAGTTTATATTGGCGGGGAGACTATGGCTACACCTTC
CASSLYWRGDYGYTF
>TRBD2|TRBJ2-3|many|TRBV27
TGTGCCAGCAGTTTAGCCGCGAGACTAGCGGACACAGATACGCAGTATTTT
CASSLAARLADTDTQYF
>-|TRBJ1-5|many|TRBV7-9
TGTGCCAGCAGCTTATCAGGGCGTCAGCCCCAGCATTTT
CASSLSGRQPQHF
>TRBD2|TRBJ2-7|many|TRBV15
TGTGCCACCAGCAGAGGGACTAGCGGGAGGTACGAGCAGTACTTC
CATSRGTSGRYEQYF
>TRBD1|TRBJ2-3|many|TRBV5-4
TGTGCCAGCAGCTCCCGGGACAGGGTACGGTCCACAGATACGCAGTATTTT
CASSSRDRVRSTDTQYF
>-|TRBJ2-7|many|TRBV19
TGTGCCAGTAGTATCCCAGGGAGCTCCTACGAGCAGTACTTC
CASSIPGSSYEQYF
>TRBD1|TRBJ2-1|many|TRBV7-9
TGTGCCAGCAGCTTAGAGGGGACAGAATACAATGAGCAGTTCTTC
CASSLEGTEYNEQFF
>TRBD2|TRBJ2-3|many|TRBV7-2
TGTGCCAGCAGCTTAGCGGGAGGGCTAGGTACGCAGTATTTT
CASSLAGGLGTQYF
>TRBD2|TRBJ2-5|medium-sized|TRBV6-2/TRBV6-3
TGTGCCAGCAGTTATATTAGCGGGACGAAAGAGACCCAGTACTTC
CASSYISGTKETQYF
>-|TRBJ1-5|many|TRBV7-3
TGTGCCAGCAGCCCTACTTTTGGCAATCAGCCCCAGCATTTT
CASSPTFGNQPQHF
>TRBD2|TRBJ2-7|medium-sized|TRBV27
TGTGCCAGCAGGCCCGTGGCGGGAGGGCCGTTTTACGAGCAGTACTTC
CASRPVAGGPFYEQYF
>TRBD2|TRBJ2-1|few|TRBV4-2
TGTGCCAGCAGCCTAGACACCGGACTAGCGGGAGGGGATGAGCAGTTCTTC
CASSLDTGLAGGDEQFF
>TRBD1|TRBJ2-2|-|TRBV11-1
TGTGCCAGCATCGTGAGGGGGCTTAGGGACACCGGGGAGCTGTTTTTT
CASIVRGLRDTGELFF
>-|TRBJ1-6|few|TRBV28
TGTGCCAGCACCCTCAATGGGCGGGATTCACCCCTCCACTTT
CASTLNGRDSPLHF
>-|TRBJ2-7|few|TRBV7-3
TGTGCCAGCAGCCGGCACGAGCAGTACTTC
CASSRHEQYF
>-|TRBJ1-1|-|TRBV5-1
TGCGCCAGCAGCATATCTCGGGCTGAAGCCTTCTTT
CASSISRAEAFF
>-|TRBJ1-2|many|TRBV5-6
TGTGCCAGCAGCTTGGATGAGGCTGGCTACACCTTC
CASSLDEAGYTF
>-|TRBJ1-1|many|TRBV11-1
TGTGCCAGCAGCCTCGGACTAGGGTGGACGAACACTGAAGCTTTCTTT
CASSLGLGWTNTEAFF
>-|TRBJ1-1|many|TRBV10-2
TGCGCCAGCAGTGAGTGGGGGACGGCTGAAGCTTTCTTT
CASSEWGTAEAFF
>-|TRBJ2-3|many|TRBV6-5
TGTGCCAGCAGTTACTCAGACAGGTCCAGTGGAGATACGCAGTATTTT
CASSYSDRSSGDTQYF